These 25 T cell receptor beta chains share one sample of origin, sequenced in a study of lymphopenia after photon versus proton radiotherapy. Profiled with immunoSEQ multiplex PCR; TCRdb holds only in-frame clones, not every one. The table records about 39,000 clones, roughly 92% of them present only once. Source: peripheral blood, taken from a patient treated with photon-based radiotherapy. These receptors originate from a man aged 60 to 75 with cholangiocarcinoma.

To note about this clone: Other DNA sequences of this sample code for an identical CDR3. The CDR3 protein is CASSLETQGRYEQYF. CDR3 nucleotides: TGTGCCAGCAGCTTAGAAACACAGGGTCGCTACGAGCAGTACTTC. The V and J genes are TRBV7-6 and TRBJ2-7, with D maybe TRBD1 (6 bases). In germline, CDR1 is SGHVS, CDR2 FNYEAQ. Trimming cost V 1 base and J 3 bases, with 13 bases left between them. This CDR3 comprises 15 residues.

This rearrangement joins TRBV5-1 to TRBJ2-1; the match to TRBD1 covers 7 bases. V was pared by 4 bases and J by 8 bases, with 3 bases of the junction left unmatched. The CDR3 has 12 residues. The germline CDR1 and CDR2 sequences are SGHRS and YFSETQ. CDR3 amino acids: CASSITGDEQFF. CDR3 nucleotide sequence: TGCGCCAGCAGCATAACAGGGGATGAGCAGTTCTTC.

The J gene is TRBJ2-5, the V gene TRBV28, with TRBD2 identical over 14 bases. Germline V gene lookup returns CDR1 MDHEN and CDR2 SYDVKM. The CDR3 has 19 amino acids. V shed 3 bases and J 3 bases; nucleotides not matched to a gene: 12. The CDR3 DNA is TGTGCCAGCAGTTTCTTCCTAGGACTAGCGGGAGGAAGGAAAGAGACCCAGTACTTC. Translated: CASSFFLGLAGGRKETQYF. The whole variable domain, filled in from reference TRBV28 and TRBJ2-5, reads DVKVTQSSRYLVKRTGEKVFLECVQDMDHENMFWYRQDPGLGLRLIYFSYDVKMKEKGDIPEGYSVSREKKERFSLILESASTNQTSMYLCASSFFLGLAGGRKETQYFGPGTRLLVL.

The genes are TRBV7-8 and TRBJ1-1, with 8 nucleotides matching TRBD1. V dropped 1 base and J dropped 0; count of bases not matched to a gene: 4. Per the germline V gene, CDR1 is SGHVS and CDR2 is FQNEAQ. The CDR3 covers 16 residues. In DNA form, the CDR3 reads TGTGCCAGCAGCTTAGGGACAGGGACCATGAACACTGAAGCTTTCTTT. Its translation is CASSLGTGTMNTEAFF.

V and J are TRBV7-8 and TRBJ1-4; no firm D call. Germline values: CDR1 SGHVS, CDR2 FQNEAQ. The CDR3 extends over 13 amino acids. The V end was cut by 5 bases, the J end by 2 bases, with 6 bases between. CDR3 DNA sequence: TGTGCCAGCAGCCTAATGACTAATGAAAAACTGTTTTTT. This encodes CASSLMTNEKLFF.

The CDR3: CASSMGQLSFEAFF. Written as DNA, the CDR3 is TGTGCCAGTAGTATGGGACAGCTAAGTTTTGAAGCTTTCTTT. The chain uses TRBV19 and TRBJ1-1; 7 bases are shared with TRBD1. V was pared by 3 bases and J by 7 bases, with 8 bases of the junction left unmatched. The CDR3 is made up of 14 amino acids. The V gene's germline CDR1 is LNHDA and CDR2 SQIVND (reference sequence).

The rearrangement links TRBV6-5 to TRBJ2-1; D is perhaps TRBD2 (5 bases). With 5 bases removed from V and 2 bases from J, the gap between germline ends came to 13 bases. The CDR3 totals 15 residues. Germline values: CDR1 MNHEY, CDR2 SVGAGI. The chain's CDR3 is CASSRAVNPYNEQFF. CDR3 nucleotide sequence: TGTGCCAGCAGTAGAGCGGTGAATCCCTACAATGAGCAGTTCTTC.

CDR3 coding DNA: TGTGCCAGCAGCCGACAGGGCCTAACTACTTCTTACCTTTCCTACGAGCAGTACTTC. Translation: CASSRQGLTTSYLSYEQYF. The rearrangement uses TRBV2 and TRBJ2-7, with 7 bases aligning to TRBD1. Looked up from germline, CDR1 is SNHLY and CDR2 is FYNNEI. The CDR3 has 19 amino acids. With V trimmed by 6 bases and J by 1 base, 21 bases remained unmatched. Supplemented by reference TRBV2 and TRBJ2-7, the full variable domain reads EPEVTQTPSHQVTQMGQEVILRCVPISNHLYFYWYRQILGQKVEFLVSFYNNEISEKSEIFDDQFSVERPDGSNFTLKIRSTKLEDSAMYFCASSRQGLTTSYLSYEQYFGPGTRLTVT.

A note on this clone: Germline and junction disagree at one end, which may indicate a read error. The chain combines TRBV28 with TRBJ2-7; tentatively, D is TRBD1 (6 bases). The CDR3 is 12 amino acids. Germline V gene data show CDR1 as MDHEN and CDR2 as SYDVKM. The CDR3 DNA is TGTGCCAGCAGTTCCTACCGGGACACCCAGGACTTC. This sequence encodes CASSSYRDTQDF. The variable domain in full, completed from reference TRBV28 and TRBJ2-7, reads DVKVTQSSRYLVKRTGEKVFLECVQDMDHENMFWYRQDPGLGLRLIYFSYDVKMKEKGDIPEGYSVSREKKERFSLILESASTNQTSMYLCASSSYRDTQDFGPGTRLTVT.

This chain connects TRBV10-3 to TRBJ2-7; D is uncertain. This CDR3 contains 12 residues. The V gene lost 4 bases and the J gene lost 4 bases, with 8 bases spanning the gap. CDR1 ENHRY and CDR2 SYGVKD come from the germline V gene. The CDR3 region is CAISVSEYEQYF. Here the CDR3 DNA reads TGTGCCATCAGTGTCTCAGAGTACGAGCAGTACTTC.

This chain uses TRBV2 with TRBJ2-3, with 14 bases that match TRBD2. The germline gives CDR1 SNHLY, CDR2 FYNNEI. The CDR3 covers 16 residues. Trimming cost V 6 bases and J 9 bases; bases outside gene matches: 11. The chain's CDR3 is CASSPGGLAGVGTQYF. The CDR3 DNA reads as TGTGCCAGCAGCCCGGGGGGACTAGCGGGAGTAGGGACGCAGTATTTT.

The CDR3 coding sequence is TGCAGTTCCCCTTTGAACACTGAAGCTTTCTTT. Protein: CSSPLNTEAFF. The rearrangement joins TRBV20-1 to TRBJ1-1; D gene uncertain. Germline V lookup: CDR1 DFQATT, CDR2 SNEGSKA (reference sequence). The CDR3 runs 11 residues. The V and J ends lost 8 bases and 0 bases respectively, with 7 bases between them.

This chain connects TRBV4-3 to TRBJ2-2; weak D call: TRBD1 (7 bases). The CDR3 spans 15 residues. Germline-derived CDR1 and CDR2 are LGHNA and YSLEER. Trimming removed 6 bases at V and 3 bases at J, with 14 bases between. In DNA, the CDR3 is TGCGCCAGCAGGAGCGACAGGGAGGACACCGGGGAGCTGTTTTTT. Amino acids: CASRSDREDTGELFF.

The chain links TRBV9 to TRBJ1-5, with D possibly TRBD1 on 5 matching bases. Trimming took off 3 bases at V and 1 base at J, with 8 bases between the two ends. CDR3 length equals 14 residues. Germline V gene data show CDR1 as SGDLS and CDR2 as YYNGEE. CDR3 in DNA: TGTGCCAGCAGCGGGGGGGACAGCAATCAGCCCCAGCATTTT. It yields the protein CASSGGDSNQPQHF. Looking up the rest from reference TRBV9 and TRBJ1-5 gives the full variable domain: DSGVTQTPKHLITATGQRVTLRCSPRSGDLSVYWYQQSLDQGLQFLIQYYNGEERAKGNILERFSAQQFPDLHSELNLSSLELGDSALYFCASSGGDSNQPQHFGDGTRLSIL.

The rearrangement links TRBV25-1 to TRBJ1-6; a weak D match, TRBD1 (6 bases). Trimming took off 4 bases at V and 7 bases at J, with 11 bases between the two ends. CDR1 is MGHDK, CDR2 SYGVNS, per germline. The CDR3 sequence is 14 residues long. CDR3 nucleotide sequence: TGTGCCAGCAGTGCCGGACAGAGAAATTCACCCCTCCACTTT. Translating gives CASSAGQRNSPLHF.

This clone was observed once. The chain uses TRBV5-1 and TRBJ2-3; D might be TRBD2 (5 bases). Trimming shortened V by 0 bases and J by 2 bases, and 16 bases separated the two germline ends. The CDR3 consists of 17 residues. Germline CDR1 is SGHRS and CDR2 is YFSETQ. The DNA for the CDR3 is TGCGCCAGCAGCTTGGTCTTCCGGGGTGGGGTCACAGATACGCAGTATTTT. Residues: CASSLVFRGGVTDTQYF.

The chain uses TRBV19 and TRBJ1-5, with D perhaps matching TRBD1 (5 bases). The germline gives CDR1 LNHDA, CDR2 SQIVND (reference sequence). V lost 5 bases, J lost 8 bases, and 19 bases lay in between. This CDR3 contains 15 residues. CDR3 loop: CASSGGGSGQEPQHF. As DNA, the CDR3 is TGTGCCAGTAGTGGGGGAGGATCCGGTCAAGAGCCCCAGCATTTT.

The chain uses TRBV4-3 and TRBJ2-7; 7 nucleotides match TRBD2. The ends lost 2 bases at V and 5 bases at J; junction bases unmatched: 3. In germline, CDR1 is LGHNA, CDR2 YSLEER. The CDR3 has 13 residues. As DNA, the CDR3 is TGCGCCAGCAGCCAAACGACTAGCAACGAGCAGTACTTC. Its translation is CASSQTTSNEQYF.

The CDR3 DNA reads as TGTGCCAGCAGTTTATCTCCGGGACAGGGGGCATCCTATGGCTACACCTTC. Its protein product is CASSLSPGQGASYGYTF. The chain has TRBV27 and TRBJ1-2; 12 nucleotides match TRBD1. Trimming removed 0 bases from V and 4 bases from J; junction bases left unmatched: 6. Germline loops: CDR1 MNHEY, CDR2 SMNVEV (reference sequence). There are 17 residues in the CDR3.

The J gene is TRBJ1-2, the V gene TRBV11-2; the match to TRBD1 covers 10 bases. Germline trimming cut 3 bases from V and 5 bases from J; bases unmatched to any gene: 3. CDR1 and CDR2 from the germline V gene are SGHAT and FQNNGV. This CDR3 is built from 14 residues. The CDR3 DNA follows: TGTGCCAGCAGCTTCGGACAGGGGGGGTATGGCTACACCTTC. Amino acids: CASSFGQGGYGYTF.

The chain uses TRBV18 and TRBJ2-1; 7 nucleotides match TRBD2. This CDR3 comprises 15 residues. From germline, CDR1 is KGHSH and CDR2 LQKENI. V was clipped by 3 bases and J by 0 bases; unmatched bases: 2. The CDR3 sequence is CASSPGGFSYNEQFF. The CDR3 DNA is TGTGCCAGCTCACCCGGGGGGTTCTCCTACAATGAGCAGTTCTTC.

This chain joins TRBV18 and TRBJ1-1, with a tentative D call TRBD1 (5 bases). This CDR3 contains 13 residues. Germline loops: CDR1 KGHSH, CDR2 LQKENI. V was pared by 3 bases and J by 7 bases, with 12 bases between. CDR3 region: CASSPGRENEAFF. CDR3 sequence (DNA): TGTGCCAGCTCACCGGGACGGGAGAATGAAGCTTTCTTT.

The chain employs TRBV7-9 and TRBJ2-5; D remains ambiguous. The CDR3 runs to 11 residues. Trimming took 5 bases from V and 4 from J, leaving 5 bases between them. Germline V gene lookup returns CDR1 SEHNR and CDR2 FQNEAQ (reference sequence). CDR3 protein: CASSTGETQYF. CDR3 DNA sequence: TGTGCCAGCAGCACGGGAGAGACCCAGTACTTC. Looking up the rest from reference TRBV7-9 and TRBJ2-5 gives the full variable domain: DTGVSQNPRHKITKRGQNVTFRCDPISEHNRLYWYRQTLGQGPEFLTYFQNEAQLEKSRLLSDRFSAERPKGSFSTLEIQRTEQGDSAMYLCASSTGETQYFGPGTRLLVL.

V and J are TRBV6-1 and TRBJ2-5, with 8 positions matching TRBD2. CDR1 is MNHNS and CDR2 is SASEGT in the germline V gene. The V and J ends lost 5 bases and 1 base, in that order; junction bases with no gene match: 3. This CDR3 contains 14 residues. The CDR3 nucleotides are TGTGCCAGCAGTCTGACTAGCGCCCAAGAGACCCAGTACTTC. Its protein product is CASSLTSAQETQYF.

The chain employs TRBV7-2 and TRBJ2-5; no clear D. This CDR3 has 13 amino acids. V gave up 0 bases and J gave up 3 bases, with 5 bases separating them. Germline V gives CDR1 SGHTA, CDR2 FQGNSA. This chain's CDR3 is CASSLAPKETQYF. The CDR3 region has the DNA TGTGCCAGCAGCTTAGCGCCCAAAGAGACCCAGTACTTC. Complete variable domain (other parts from reference TRBV7-2 and TRBJ2-5): GAGVSQSPSNKVTEKGKDVELRCDPISGHTALYWYRQSLGQGLEFLIYFQGNSAPDKSGLPSDRFSAERTGGSVSTLTIQRTQQEDSAVYLCASSLAPKETQYFGPGTRLLVL.